A selection of T cell receptor beta chains follows, all from one sample in a study of blood T cell repertoires in COVID-19. Sequencing used immunoSEQ multiplex PCR; TCRdb keeps in-frame clones, though not all of them. The profile shows fewer than 250,000 clones, roughly nine tenths of them singletons. What was sequenced was peripheral blood. The receptor source for this set is a young man with acute or convalescent COVID-19. CDR3s include the opening cysteine and the closing phenylalanine or tryptophan. The D gene is left open where the match is weak. Size is omitted from some rows. Given values are once, few, many or a class for expanded clones.

v_call	d_call	cdr3_length	j_call	clone_size	cdr3_nt	cdr3_aa
TRBV6-1	-	13	TRBJ2-2	-	TGTGCCAGCAGTGAAGCAGGCACAGGGAAACTGTTTTTT	CASSEAGTGKLFF
TRBV6-5	TRBD1	14	TRBJ2-2	-	TGTGCCAGGGGACAGGGGGTCGTTGGCGGGGAGCTGTTTTTT	CARGQGVVGGELFF
TRBV11-2	-	15	TRBJ2-3	few	TGTGCCAGCAGCTCCCTCGGGGGTGGCACAGATACGCAGTATTTT	CASSSLGGGTDTQYF
TRBV28	TRBD1	11	TRBJ1-2	-	TGTGCCAGCAGACGACAGGGAAGCTACACCTTC	CASRRQGSYTF
TRBV18	TRBD1	16	TRBJ1-1	-	TGTGCCAGCTCACTTACAACAGGGGGCGTGGACACTGAAGCTTTCTTT	CASSLTTGGVDTEAFF
TRBV7-8	-	13	TRBJ2-5	-	TGTGCCAGCAGCTCAGGGCTTCGGGAGACCCAGTACTTC	CASSSGLRETQYF
TRBV10-3	TRBD2	15	TRBJ2-7	-	TGTGCCATCAGTGAAAAGCATACTAGCGGCTACGAGCAGTACTTC	CAISEKHTSGYEQYF
TRBV30	-	12	TRBJ1-5	-	TGTGCCTGGAGTGTAAGCGGCTCGACCCAGCATTTT	CAWSVSGSTQHF
TRBV28	TRBD2	14	TRBJ2-1	-	TGTGCCAGCAGCGAGACTAGCGGGGACAATGAGCAGTTCTTC	CASSETSGDNEQFF
TRBV29-1	TRBD1	14	TRBJ2-1	-	TGCAGCGTATATGGACAGGGATTATACAATGAGCAGTTCTTC	CSVYGQGLYNEQFF
TRBV11-3	-	13	TRBJ2-7	-	TGTGCCAGCAGCTTAGATCTGAGGACAGAGCAGTACTTC	CASSLDLRTEQYF
TRBV6-6	TRBD2	15	TRBJ2-7	-	TGTGCCAGCAGTTCTCCGGGACTAGGACGCTACGAGCAGTACTTC	CASSSPGLGRYEQYF
TRBV5-1	-	15	TRBJ2-3	-	TGCGCCAGCGGAGTAACAGGGTATAGCACAGATACGCAGTATTTT	CASGVTGYSTDTQYF
TRBV28	-	15	TRBJ2-3	-	TGTGCCAGCAGCAAGAGGGGGATATGGGCAGATACGCAGTATTTT	CASSKRGIWADTQYF
TRBV5-1	TRBD1	15	TRBJ1-5	-	TGCGCCAGCAGCTTAACAGGGGGCGGGAATCAGCCCCAGCATTTT	CASSLTGGGNQPQHF
TRBV18	TRBD1	14	TRBJ2-7	-	TGTGCCAGCTCACGACTTCAGGGGGCCTACGAGCAGTACTTC	CASSRLQGAYEQYF
TRBV27	TRBD1	15	TRBJ2-7	-	TGTGCCAGCAGTTTAACGTGGGACAGCACCTACGAGCAGTACTTC	CASSLTWDSTYEQYF
TRBV5-3	TRBD1	14	TRBJ1-1	-	TGTGCCAGAAGCCCTAGGCAGGGGGCGCAGAAAGCTTTCTTT	CARSPRQGAQKAFF
TRBV28	-	14	TRBJ1-2	-	TGTGCCAGCAGTTTATATGGGGGGATGGGTGGCTACACCTTC	CASSLYGGMGGYTF
TRBV10-1	-	17	TRBJ2-1	-	TGCGCCAGCAGCCCCGTGGCGCCACGAACAGCCTACAATGAGCAGTTCTTC	CASSPVAPRTAYNEQFF
TRBV7-2	-	13	TRBJ1-5	-	TGTGCCAGCAGGAGGGAAGGCGGTCAGCCCCAGCATTTT	CASRREGGQPQHF
TRBV7-2	TRBD1	15	TRBJ1-2	few	TGTGCCAGCAGCCAAAGACAGGGGACTTTTTATGGCTACACCTTC	CASSQRQGTFYGYTF
TRBV13	-	14	TRBJ2-1	-	TGTGCCAGCAGCTTTATTAGCGGTTACAATGAGCAGTTCTTC	CASSFISGYNEQFF
TRBV5-1	-	15	TRBJ2-7	-	TGCGCCAGCAGCTTGAGGCAGGGGCCTTCCTACGAGCAGTACTTC	CASSLRQGPSYEQYF
TRBV6-5	-	12	TRBJ2-7	-	TGTGCCAGCAGTTACTCCCCTGAGCGGCAGTACTTC	CASSYSPERQYF
TRBV28	-	16	TRBJ1-5	few	TGTGCCAGCAGCCTAGGGAGATCCGGCTCTAGGCAGCCCCAGCATTTT	CASSLGRSGSRQPQHF
TRBV5-1	TRBD1	15	TRBJ1-2	-	TGCGCCAGCAGCTTGCAGATGACAGGGAACTATGGCTACACCTTC	CASSLQMTGNYGYTF
TRBV30	-	12	TRBJ2-1	-	TGTGCCTGGAGTGCCAGGGGTAATGAGCAGTTCTTC	CAWSARGNEQFF
TRBV7-9	TRBD2	17	TRBJ2-7	once	TGTGCCAGCAGCTTGGGACTAGGGACTAGCGGACCCTACGAGCAGTACTTC	CASSLGLGTSGPYEQYF
TRBV19	TRBD1	18	TRBJ2-1	-	TGTGCCAGTAGCAAATACCCATGGACAGGGGCAACCTACAATGAGCAGTTCTTC	CASSKYPWTGATYNEQFF
TRBV24-1	-	15	TRBJ2-2	-	TGTGCCACCAGTCTCAGTGGTCAGGGGACCGGGGAGCTGTTTTTT	CATSLSGQGTGELFF
TRBV30	-	13	TRBJ1-1	-	TGTGCCTGGAGCTGGCGGCAGAACACTGAAGCTTTCTTT	CAWSWRQNTEAFF
TRBV12-5	-	14	TRBJ1-6	few	TGTGCTAGTGGTTACGAGGGCAGGGGTTCACCCCTCCACTTT	CASGYEGRGSPLHF
TRBV24-1	TRBD2	17	TRBJ2-1	once	TGTGCCACCAGTGACAATATTCCGGAGCGGGAGATTTATGAGCAGTTCTTC	CATSDNIPEREIYEQFF
TRBV9	TRBD2	14	TRBJ2-5	-	TGTGCCAGCAGCGTCCGCCTAGCGGCAGAGACCCAGTACTTC	CASSVRLAAETQYF
TRBV5-4	TRBD2	16	TRBJ2-3	-	TGTGCCAGCAGCTTGGTGCGGGGGGGCCGGACAGATACGCAGTATTTT	CASSLVRGGRTDTQYF
TRBV14	-	13	TRBJ1-2	few	TGTGCCAGCAGCCAAGGACTTGACTATGGCTACACCTTC	CASSQGLDYGYTF
TRBV18	-	14	TRBJ1-2	-	TGTGCCAGCTTGGACAGACTTTCGAACTATGGCTACACCTTC	CASLDRLSNYGYTF